These T cell receptor beta chains were read from a single sample in a study of blood T cell repertoires in COVID-19. TCRdb's table, derived via immunoSEQ multiplex PCR, lists solely in-frame clones and lacks some. The sample lists tens of thousands of clones, about nine tenths seen once, with 0.7% to 0.9% in the top ten. The sample comprised peripheral blood. These receptors originate from a woman over 75 with acute or convalescent COVID-19. Both conserved end residues are part of each CDR3. A D gene is named only where the DNA matches it firmly. Some rows have no size entry. The others give once, few or many, or a class for an expanded clone.

d_call	v_call	j_call	clone_size	cdr3_nt	cdr3_aa
TRBD2	TRBV4-1	TRBJ2-2	once	TGCGCCAGCAGCCAGCGGGGGGGCCGAACCGGGGAGCTGTTTTTT	CASSQRGGRTGELFF
NA	TRBV7-6	TRBJ2-6	once	TGTGCCAGCAGCCCCCCCCACTCTGGGGCCAACGTCCTGACTTTC	CASSPPHSGANVLTF
NA	TRBV15	TRBJ2-7	NA	TGTGCCACCAGCAGAGATCAGGGCTCCTACGAGCAGTACTTC	CATSRDQGSYEQYF
NA	TRBV6-5	TRBJ1-3	NA	TGTGCCAGCAGTTACGAGAGGAGCTCTGGAAACACCATATATTTT	CASSYERSSGNTIYF
TRBD2	TRBV5-4	TRBJ2-7	once	TGTGCCAGCAGCTTGGGCACTAGCGGGAGGGTGGAGCAGTACTTC	CASSLGTSGRVEQYF
TRBD2	TRBV10-3	TRBJ2-7	NA	TGTGCCACCCTACTAGCGGGAGCGTACGAGCAGTACTTC	CATLLAGAYEQYF
TRBD2	TRBV29-1	TRBJ2-3	NA	TGCAGCGTTGACCCTAGCGGGAGCACAGATACGCAGTATTTT	CSVDPSGSTDTQYF
NA	TRBV19	TRBJ1-3	once	TGTGCCAGTAGTATGGGTGACAGGATCTCTGGAAACACCATATATTTT	CASSMGDRISGNTIYF
NA	TRBV7-3	TRBJ2-6	NA	TGTGCCAGCAGCTTATGGAGGGGAGACTCTGGGGCCAACGTCCTGACTTTC	CASSLWRGDSGANVLTF
TRBD1	TRBV6-2/TRBV6-3	TRBJ1-5	NA	TGTGCCAGCAGTTACTCGCGGGCAGGGGGTCAGCCCCAGCATTTT	CASSYSRAGGQPQHF
NA	TRBV19	TRBJ2-3	NA	TGTGCCAGTAGTATAGGAGCAGGGGCGTTAGCAGATACGCAGTATTTT	CASSIGAGALADTQYF
TRBD1	TRBV18	TRBJ1-2	once	TGTGCCAGCTCACCAAGGGGGACAGGGGATGGCTACACCTTC	CASSPRGTGDGYTF
NA	TRBV20-1	TRBJ2-3	NA	TGCAGTGCTAGTTATACGGGAACAGATACGCAGTATTTT	CSASYTGTDTQYF
NA	TRBV28	TRBJ2-2	NA	TGTGCCAGCAGTTGGGGGCCCAACACCGGGGAGCTGTTTTTT	CASSWGPNTGELFF
NA	TRBV19	TRBJ1-1	NA	TGTGCCAGTAGTATGGGAGGGAGGGACATGAACACTGAAGCTTTCTTT	CASSMGGRDMNTEAFF
NA	TRBV3-1/TRBV3-2	TRBJ2-7	NA	TGTGCCAGCAGCCCCGTAGGAGGGATAGAGGAGCAGTACTTC	CASSPVGGIEEQYF
NA	TRBV27	TRBJ1-1	NA	TGTGCCAGCAGTCTAGACAGAATAAACACTGAAGCTTTCTTT	CASSLDRINTEAFF
TRBD1	TRBV6-5	TRBJ1-6	NA	TGTGCCAGCAGTTACCGGACAGGGGATTCACCCCTCCACTTT	CASSYRTGDSPLHF
NA	TRBV3-1/TRBV3-2	TRBJ2-1	NA	TGTGCCAGCAGCCCCGGGGGACTCTCCTACAATGAGCAGTTCTTC	CASSPGGLSYNEQFF
TRBD1	TRBV10-3	TRBJ2-5	NA	TGTGCCATCGGGAAAGACAGGGTGGAAGAGACCCAGTACTTC	CAIGKDRVEETQYF
NA	TRBV12-5	TRBJ2-7	NA	TGTGCTAGTGGTTTGGCGGGTGGCTACGAGCAGTACTTC	CASGLAGGYEQYF
NA	TRBV5-4	TRBJ2-1	NA	TGTGCCAGCAGCTTGGCAGGGGCATGGAATGAGCAGTTCTTC	CASSLAGAWNEQFF